This T cell receptor beta chain comes out of a study of blood T cell repertoires in COVID-19. TCRdb's table, derived via immunoSEQ multiplex PCR, lists solely in-frame clones and lacks some. This sample has 210,000 or so clones, with roughly nine tenths found just once. The CDR3 has 12 residues. CDR1 and CDR2 from the germline V gene are LNHDA and SQIVND (reference sequence). V was trimmed by 7 bases and J by 6 bases, leaving 13 bases between them. The chain uses TRBV19 and TRBJ2-7; perhaps TRBD2 as D (5 bases). This clonotype was sampled from a woman in her forties or fifties in a cohort exposed to, infected with or recovered from COVID-19 (not recorded which). The sample was PBMCs or T cells enriched from blood (not recorded which). In DNA, the CDR3 is TGTGCCAGTACGGGGTACAGCTCCGAGCAGTACTTC. Translation gives CASTGYSSEQYF.